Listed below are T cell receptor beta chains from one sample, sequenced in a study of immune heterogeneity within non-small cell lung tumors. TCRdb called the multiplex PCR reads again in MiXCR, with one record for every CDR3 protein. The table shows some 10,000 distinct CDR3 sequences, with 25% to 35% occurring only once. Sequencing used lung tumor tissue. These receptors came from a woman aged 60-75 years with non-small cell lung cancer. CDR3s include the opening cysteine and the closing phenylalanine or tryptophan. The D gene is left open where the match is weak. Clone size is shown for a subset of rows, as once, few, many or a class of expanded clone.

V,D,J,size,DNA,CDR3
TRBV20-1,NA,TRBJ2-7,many,TGCAGTGCTCGAATGGGTACGGAGCAGTACTTC,CSARMGTEQYF
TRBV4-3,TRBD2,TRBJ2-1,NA,TGCGCCAGCAGCCCCCGACTAGCGGTAGTAACCTACAATGAGCAGTTCTTC,CASSPRLAVVTYNEQFF
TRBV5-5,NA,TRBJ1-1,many,TGTGCCAGCAGCCCCCTGGATATGAACACTGAAGCTTTCTTT,CASSPLDMNTEAFF
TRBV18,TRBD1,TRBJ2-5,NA,TGTGCCAGCTCACCCCGGGACAGGGGAGAGACCCAGTACTTC,CASSPRDRGETQYF
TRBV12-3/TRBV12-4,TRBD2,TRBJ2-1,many,TGTGCCAGCAGTCCGACTAGCAGGGAGCAGTTCTTC,CASSPTSREQFF
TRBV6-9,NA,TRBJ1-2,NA,TGTGCCAGCAGTTACTCGAAATTACTACTGGGTTCCAACTATGGCTACACCTTC,CASSYSKLLLGSNYGYTF
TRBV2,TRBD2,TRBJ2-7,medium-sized,TGTGCCAGCAGTGAATGGTCGGGACTAGCGGGATCCTACGAGCAGTACTTC,CASSEWSGLAGSYEQYF
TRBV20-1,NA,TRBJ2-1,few,TGCAGTGTAGACATTCCGGCGGCTAGCCCCACCCCGCGCGGGGATGAGCAGTTCTTC,CSVDIPAASPTPRGDEQFF
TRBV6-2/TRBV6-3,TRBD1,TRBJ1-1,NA,TGTGCCAGCAGTTACGACAGGGTCCGAGCTTTCTTT,CASSYDRVRAFF
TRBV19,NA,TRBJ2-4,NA,TGTGCCAGTCCTTGGGAGGTTGGTGTCAAAAACATTCAGTACTTC,CASPWEVGVKNIQYF
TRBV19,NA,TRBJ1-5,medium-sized,TGTGCCAGTAGTAACGGACTGAATAGCAATCAGCCCCAGCATTTT,CASSNGLNSNQPQHF
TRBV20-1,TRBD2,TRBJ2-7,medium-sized,TGCAGTGCCGATAGCGGGAGAAGGCAAGAGCAGTACTTC,CSADSGRRQEQYF
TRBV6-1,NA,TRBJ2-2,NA,TGTGCCAGCAGCCTGAACACCGGGGAGCTGTTTTTT,CASSLNTGELFF
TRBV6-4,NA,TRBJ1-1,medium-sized,TGTGCCAGCAGTGAGACCCAACAGGGTCGGGCTTTCTTT,CASSETQQGRAFF
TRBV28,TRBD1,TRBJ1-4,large,TGTGCCAGCAGTTTTTGGGACAGGGGGTCAACTAATGAAAAACTGTTTTTT,CASSFWDRGSTNEKLFF
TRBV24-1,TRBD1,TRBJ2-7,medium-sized,TGTGCCACCAGTGATGTGACAGGGCTCGGCGAGCAGTACTTC,CATSDVTGLGEQYF
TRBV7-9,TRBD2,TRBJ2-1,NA,TGTGCCAGCAGCTTAACTAGCGGGAGCTTATACAATGAGCAGTTCTTC,CASSLTSGSLYNEQFF
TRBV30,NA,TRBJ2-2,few,TGTGCCTGGACCCTCCCCGGGGCGGCGAACACCGGGGAGCTGTTTTTT,CAWTLPGAANTGELFF
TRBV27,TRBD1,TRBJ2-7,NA,TGTGCCAGCAGTTGGGACAGGAGCTCCTACGAGCAGTACTTC,CASSWDRSSYEQYF
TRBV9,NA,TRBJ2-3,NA,TGTGCCAGCAGCGTAGGGTGGGAGAAGACAGATACGCAGTATTTT,CASSVGWEKTDTQYF
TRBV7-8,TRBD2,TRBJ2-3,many,TGTGCCAGCAGCTTAGGAGGACTAGCGGGAGCCCTAGGTACAGATACGCAGTATTTT,CASSLGGLAGALGTDTQYF
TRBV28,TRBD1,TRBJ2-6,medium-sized,TGTGCCAGCAGTGCCCTGGACAGGGCTGGGGCCAACGTCCTGACTTTC,CASSALDRAGANVLTF
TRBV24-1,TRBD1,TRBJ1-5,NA,TGTGCCACCAGTGAGCCAGGGGGACAGCCCCAGCATTTT,CATSEPGGQPQHF
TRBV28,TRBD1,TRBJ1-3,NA,TGTGCCAGCAGCTCACCGGGGACAGGGGAGGGAAACACCATATATTTT,CASSSPGTGEGNTIYF
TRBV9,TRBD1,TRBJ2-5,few,TGTGCCAGCAGCGTAGATAGTGGACAGGGGATTGTAGAGACCCAGTACTTC,CASSVDSGQGIVETQYF
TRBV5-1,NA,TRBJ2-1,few,TGCGCCAGCAGCTTGTCGGTGAGCTCCTACAATGAGCAGTTCTTC,CASSLSVSSYNEQFF
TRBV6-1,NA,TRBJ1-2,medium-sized,TGTGCCAGCAGTGGGATAGTCCGCAACCTATTCTATGGCTACACCTTC,CASSGIVRNLFYGYTF
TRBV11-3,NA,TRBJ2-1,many,TGTGCCAGCAGCCTCGCAGGAGGCGAGCAGTTCTTC,CASSLAGGEQFF
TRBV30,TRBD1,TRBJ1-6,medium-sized,TGTGCCTGGAGTGCCCCTGGGACAGGGAATTCACCCCTCCACTTT,CAWSAPGTGNSPLHF
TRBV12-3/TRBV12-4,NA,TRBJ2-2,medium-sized,TGTGCCAGCAGTAACAGACAGAGGCCCGGGGAGCTGTTTTTT,CASSNRQRPGELFF
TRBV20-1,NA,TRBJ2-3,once,TGCAGTGCTAGGGTAGAGGGGTGGGTCACAGATACGCAGTATTTT,CSARVEGWVTDTQYF
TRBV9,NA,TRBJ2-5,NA,TGTGCCAGCAAAGGACGGATTGGAGAGACCCAGTACTTC,CASKGRIGETQYF
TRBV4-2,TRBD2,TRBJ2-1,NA,TGTGCCACCAGCCCCCCAACTAGCGGGAGAGGCAATGAGCAGTTCTTC,CATSPPTSGRGNEQFF
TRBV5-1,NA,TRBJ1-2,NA,TGCGACAGCAGGCTCCAGACAGGTCCGGGGGGTGGCTACACCTTC,CDSRLQTGPGGGYTF
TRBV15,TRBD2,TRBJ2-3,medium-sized,TGTGCCACCAGCAGAGATGTTCGGGAGGTGAGCACAGATACGCAGTATTTT,CATSRDVREVSTDTQYF
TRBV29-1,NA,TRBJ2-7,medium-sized,TGCAGCGTGCAGACAGGGAGGGGATACGAGCAGTACTTC,CSVQTGRGYEQYF
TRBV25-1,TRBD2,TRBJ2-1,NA,TGTGCCAGCAGAACCAGCGGGAGTAGTGAGCAGTTCTTC,CASRTSGSSEQFF
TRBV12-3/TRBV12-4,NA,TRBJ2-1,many,TGTGCCAGCAGTTCCCGGGGCGAGCAGTTCTTC,CASSSRGEQFF
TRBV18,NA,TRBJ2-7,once,TGTGCCAGCTCACCAGGGATGACCTACGAGCAGTACTTC,CASSPGMTYEQYF
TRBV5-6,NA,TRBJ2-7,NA,TGTGCCAGCAGCTCCTGGCGGGGATACGAGCAGTACTTC,CASSSWRGYEQYF